The 6 T cell receptor beta chains in this list originate from one sample, sequenced in a study of siplizumab effects on memory and regulatory T cells. The data were produced by immunoSEQ multiplex PCR, yet TCRdb's version contains in-frame clones alone and is incomplete. The sample lists around 100,000 clones; 94% were seen once. Input material: Tregs sorted from blood. The receptors come from a human donor in good health.

This chain uses TRBV28 with TRBJ2-6, with D hard to call. V was trimmed by 3 bases and J by 5 bases, leaving 11 bases between them. In germline, CDR1 is MDHEN, CDR2 SYDVKM. The CDR3 covers 15 residues. CDR3 loop: CASSFDRVRANVLTF. CDR3 nucleotide sequence: TGTGCCAGCAGTTTTGATAGGGTCCGGGCCAACGTCCTGACTTTC.

This chain uses TRBV5-1 with TRBJ2-7, with a tentative D call TRBD2 (5 bases). Germline values: CDR1 SGHRS, CDR2 YFSETQ. Trimming left V 0 bases short and J 5 bases short, with 18 bases between. This CDR3 has 16 residues. This chain's CDR3 is CASSLGLDYPRNEQYF. CDR3 DNA: TGCGCCAGCAGCTTGGGACTTGACTACCCCCGCAACGAGCAGTACTTC. Supplemented by reference TRBV5-1 and TRBJ2-7, the full variable domain reads KAGVTQTPRYLIKTRGQQVTLSCSPISGHRSVSWYQQTPGQGLQFLFEYFSETQRNKGNFPGRFSGRQFSNSRSEMNVSTLELGDSALYLCASSLGLDYPRNEQYFGPGTRLTVT.

In DNA, the CDR3 is TGTGCCAGCTCGGGGGGACAGGGGAAGAACACTGAAGCTTTCTTT. Residues: CASSGGQGKNTEAFF. The chain combines TRBV18 with TRBJ1-1, with TRBD1 identical over 10 bases. J lost 1 base, V lost 6 bases, and 5 bases had no gene match. This CDR3 region has 15 residues. CDR1 is KGHSH and CDR2 is LQKENI in the germline V gene.

The chain has TRBV9 and TRBJ1-5, with a weak D call TRBD1 (6 bases). The CDR3 extends over 15 amino acids. V was clipped by 1 base and J by 4 bases, with 12 bases between them. CDR1 is SGDLS and CDR2 is YYNGEE in the germline V gene. CDR3 sequence (DNA): TGTGCCAGCAGCGTAACAGGGTCAACTAATCAGCCCCAGCATTTT. This encodes CASSVTGSTNQPQHF.

The chain employs TRBV30 and TRBJ1-6; unclear D gene. The V gene lost 2 bases and the J gene lost 3 bases, with 17 bases spanning the gap. CDR1 GTSNPN and CDR2 SVGIG come from the germline V gene (reference sequence). This CDR3 contains 17 residues. CDR3 DNA sequence: TGTGCCTGGAGTCAGGCCTTAGGAGGGATCTATAATTCACCCCTCCACTTT. This sequence encodes CAWSQALGGIYNSPLHF.

The chain combines TRBV5-6 with TRBJ2-3; TRBD1 matches 8 bases. V trimming: 3 bases; J trimming: 1 base; junction bases outside the gene matches: 1. The germline V gene encodes CDR1 SGHDT and CDR2 YYEEEE. The CDR3 runs 14 residues. Here the CDR3 reads CASSSTGGTDTQYF. The DNA for the CDR3 is TGTGCCAGCAGCTCGACAGGGGGCACAGATACGCAGTATTTT.